The 31 T cell receptor beta chains reported below all come from one sample, sequenced in a study of cytomegalovirus exposure and HLA in healthy donors. The PCR employed 60 Vbeta primers together with 13 Jbeta primers. Profiled with immunoSEQ multiplex PCR; TCRdb holds only in-frame clones, not every one. Here the sample spans 100,000 to 130,000 clones, 74% being singletons. Specimen: PBMCs. The receptors were gathered from a woman aged 40 to 49 in good health and CMV-seropositive.

The chain uses TRBV19 and TRBJ1-2, with TRBD1 identical over 8 bases. CDR1 is LNHDA, CDR2 SQIVND, per germline (reference sequence). The CDR3 length is 15 residues. The J segment lost 5 bases and the V segment lost 5 bases, leaving 10 bases of the junction unmatched. The CDR3 loop reads CASSARDRQLYGYTF. CDR3 in DNA: TGTGCCAGTAGTGCCCGGGACAGGCAGCTGTATGGCTACACCTTC.

The chain employs TRBV18 and TRBJ1-5; D unresolved. CDR1 is KGHSH, CDR2 LQKENI, per germline. V gave up 6 bases and J gave up 4 bases, with 13 bases separating them. The CDR3 has 14 residues. CDR3 in amino acids: CASSPQRNNQPQHF. Written as DNA, the CDR3 is TGTGCCAGCTCGCCCCAGCGGAATAATCAGCCCCAGCATTTT.

With respect to this clone: The junction departs from germline at one end; a sequencing error may be responsible. The rearrangement joins TRBV7-7 to TRBJ2-7; D may be TRBD1 (5 bases). The CDR3 has 13 residues. Germline assignment: CDR1 SSHAT and CDR2 FNYEAQ (reference sequence). CDR3 bases: TGTGCTAGCAGCTACGGACACGGCTACGAGCAGTACTTC. Translation gives CASSYGHGYEQYF.

The chain recombines TRBV11-2 with TRBJ2-3; 7 bases align to TRBD1. The germline gives CDR1 SGHAT, CDR2 FQNNGV. The CDR3 runs to 13 residues. V trimming: 8 bases; J trimming: 5 bases; junction bases outside the gene matches: 7. This chain's CDR3 is CASSDRAKDTQYF. DNA of the CDR3: TGTGCCAGCTCTGACAGGGCTAAAGATACGCAGTATTTT.

On this clone itself: At one boundary the junction diverges from the germline segment, which might be a read error. CDR3 protein: CASSPRISGVSNYGYIF. CDR3 DNA sequence: TGTGCCAGCAGCCCTCGGATTTCGGGGGTCTCTAACTATGGCTACATCTTC. The chain employs TRBV7-8 and TRBJ1-2, with a possible D match to TRBD1 (5 bases). Looked up from germline, CDR1 is SGHVS and CDR2 is FQNEAQ. This CDR3 spans 17 amino acids.

The gene calls are TRBV2 and TRBJ1-2; D is perhaps TRBD1 (5 bases). V lost 5 bases and J 2 bases, leaving 15 bases between the germline ends. Germline V gene sequence: CDR1 SNHLY, CDR2 FYNNEI. This CDR3 contains 15 residues. In DNA, the CDR3 is TGTGCCAGCAGTCTCAGGAATCAGGGAAACTATGGCTACACCTTC. Encoded protein: CASSLRNQGNYGYTF.

The rearrangement links TRBV10-3 to TRBJ1-2; D is undetermined. This CDR3 contains 14 residues. Trimming pared 4 bases from V and 2 bases from J, leaving 11 bases between. Germline CDR1 and CDR2: ENHRY and SYGVKD. The CDR3: CAISADYSNYGYTF. Here the CDR3 DNA reads TGTGCCATCAGTGCTGATTACTCGAACTATGGCTACACCTTC.

This clone has only one observation. The J gene is TRBJ2-2, the V gene TRBV5-1; perhaps TRBD2 as D (5 bases). With 0 bases removed from V and 2 bases from J, the gap between germline ends came to 5 bases. This CDR3 has 14 amino acids. Germline-derived CDR1 and CDR2 are SGHRS and YFSETQ. Written as DNA, the CDR3 is TGCGCCAGCAGCTTGGGACTAAACACCGGGGAGCTGTTTTTT. Its protein is CASSLGLNTGELFF.

The gene calls are TRBV18 and TRBJ1-1; D not resolved. The CDR3 runs to 13 residues. Germline V gene data show CDR1 as KGHSH and CDR2 as LQKENI. Deletions cut 3 bases from V and 5 bases from J, with 10 bases between. CDR3: CASSPETGTEAFF. In nucleotides, the CDR3 is TGTGCCAGCTCACCTGAGACTGGGACTGAAGCTTTCTTT. Supplemented by reference TRBV18 and TRBJ1-1, the full variable domain reads NAGVMQNPRHLVRRRGQEARLRCSPMKGHSHVYWYRQLPEEGLKFMVYLQKENIIDESGMPKERFSAEFPKEGPSILRIQQVVRGDSAAYFCASSPETGTEAFFGQGTRLTVV.

The genes are TRBV30 and TRBJ2-1; 7 nucleotides align to TRBD2. V was clipped by 3 bases and J by 9 bases; unmatched bases: 17. CDR1 GTSNPN and CDR2 SVGIG come from the germline V gene (reference sequence). CDR3 length: 16 residues. The CDR3 DNA sequence: TGTGCCTGGAGGGGAGGGTTAGGGCTAGCGCCCGGTGAGCAGTTCTTC. Its protein is CAWRGGLGLAPGEQFF.

The chain employs TRBV7-3 and TRBJ2-2; 7 bases are shared with TRBD1. The CDR3 length is 15 residues. CDR1 and CDR2 from the germline V gene are SGHTA and FQGTGA. V lost 4 bases and J lost 3; bases outside the gene matches: 5. CDR3: CASSSNRGDTGELFF. The CDR3 DNA sequence: TGTGCCAGCAGCTCCAACAGGGGAGACACCGGGGAGCTGTTTTTT.

This clone appeared a few times. The chain joins TRBV5-1 to TRBJ1-6; no definite D call. CDR3 size: 14 residues. V was trimmed by 1 base and J by 6 bases, leaving 8 bases between them. Germline-derived CDR1 and CDR2 are SGHRS and YFSETQ. CDR3 amino acids: CASSLLQRNSPLHF. The CDR3 nucleotides read TGCGCCAGCAGCTTGTTGCAGCGTAATTCACCCCTCCACTTT.

The chain combines TRBV30 with TRBJ2-3, with 7 bases lining up with TRBD1. The J segment lost 6 bases and the V segment lost 4 bases, leaving 7 bases of the junction unmatched. Germline V lookup: CDR1 GTSNPN, CDR2 SVGIG (reference sequence). The CDR3 covers 13 residues. The CDR3 region has the DNA TGTGCCTGGACCAGGACAGGCGCGGATACGCAGTATTTT. It specifies CAWTRTGADTQYF.

This chain links TRBV10-1 with TRBJ2-1, with 8 bases fitting TRBD2. This CDR3 region has 14 residues. In germline, CDR1 is WNHNN, CDR2 SYGVQD (reference sequence). J was trimmed by 7 bases and V by 5 bases; bases with no gene match: 7. The CDR3: CASSPAGGRNEQFF. Written as DNA, the CDR3 is TGCGCCAGCAGTCCCGCGGGGGGCCGGAATGAGCAGTTCTTC.

The V and J genes are TRBV7-9 and TRBJ2-3, with 7 bases identical to TRBD2. J lost 2 bases, V lost 1 base, and 9 bases had no gene match. The germline V gene encodes CDR1 SEHNR and CDR2 FQNEAQ (reference sequence). The CDR3 is 17 residues long. DNA of the CDR3: TGTGCCAGCAGCTTAGGGAGGCTAGCGGTGACCACAGATACGCAGTATTTT. Its protein is CASSLGRLAVTTDTQYF.

This clone was counted a few times. The chain carries TRBV7-9 and TRBJ1-1, with a possible D match to TRBD1 (5 bases). The V end was cut by 7 bases, the J end by 0 bases, with 18 bases between. The CDR3 is made up of 16 amino acids. Germline V lookup: CDR1 SEHNR, CDR2 FQNEAQ (reference sequence). The CDR3 loop reads CASTAPGGAMNTEAFF. The CDR3 coding sequence is TGTGCCAGCACCGCCCCCGGGGGTGCCATGAACACTGAAGCTTTCTTT.

The CDR3 spells CASSLSAGGVNTEAFF. The CDR3 DNA reads as TGCGCCAGCAGCTTGTCGGCAGGGGGCGTGAACACTGAAGCTTTCTTT. The chain combines TRBV5-1 with TRBJ1-1, with TRBD1 identical over 8 bases. CDR1 and CDR2 (germline): SGHRS, YFSETQ. There are 16 residues in the CDR3. V shed 1 base and J 0 bases; nucleotides not matched to a gene: 5.

The gene calls are TRBV29-1 and TRBJ2-3; D is undetermined. Germline values: CDR1 SQVTM, CDR2 ANQGSEA. Between the trimmed V and J ends, which lost 4 bases and 1 base, there was a span of 3 bases. The CDR3 runs 11 residues. DNA of the CDR3: TGCAGCGTTGGCGGCACAGATACGCAGTATTTT. This codes for CSVGGTDTQYF.

This clone has a handful of counts. This chain links TRBV5-4 with TRBJ1-4, with a possible D match to TRBD1 (5 bases). The CDR3 extends over 14 amino acids. V was pared by 5 bases and J by 7 bases, with 15 bases between. Germline CDR1 and CDR2: SGHNT and YYREEE (reference sequence). Here the CDR3 reads CASRDGTSSEKLFF. The CDR3 DNA reads as TGTGCCAGCAGGGACGGGACTTCAAGTGAAAAACTGTTTTTT.

The gene calls are TRBV5-1 and TRBJ1-4, with TRBD1 matching 9 bases. The germline V gene has CDR1 SGHRS and CDR2 YFSETQ. CDR3 size: 16 residues. The J segment lost 4 bases and the V segment lost 4 bases, leaving 8 bases of the junction unmatched. The CDR3 here is CASSLPPGQGNEKLFF. DNA of the CDR3: TGCGCCAGCAGCCTTCCTCCGGGACAGGGTAATGAAAAACTGTTTTTT. Based on the CDR3 plus reference TRBV5-1 and TRBJ1-4, the full variable domain is KAGVTQTPRYLIKTRGQQVTLSCSPISGHRSVSWYQQTPGQGLQFLFEYFSETQRNKGNFPGRFSGRQFSNSRSEMNVSTLELGDSALYLCASSLPPGQGNEKLFFGSGTQLSVL.

Comments on this clone: The identical CDR3 is also encoded by other nucleotide sequences in the sample. The J gene is TRBJ2-5, the V gene TRBV6-1; 9 positions agree with TRBD1. This CDR3 has 14 residues. Trimming took 11 bases from V and 5 from J; bases not matched to a gene: 12. CDR1 and CDR2 from the germline V gene are MNHNS and SASEGT. The CDR3: CASSLDRGGETQYF. The CDR3 DNA reads as TGTGCCTCTTCCTTGGACAGGGGCGGGGAGACCCAGTACTTC.

The table lists this clone with a few counts. The CDR3 sequence is CASRPQGRNTEAFF. CDR3 nucleotides: TGTGCCAGCAGACCTCAGGGTAGGAACACTGAAGCTTTCTTT. The chain joins TRBV27 to TRBJ1-1, with D possibly being TRBD1 (5 bases). V was pared by 6 bases and J by 1 base, with 12 bases between. The CDR3 spans 14 residues. Germline V gene sequence: CDR1 MNHEY, CDR2 SMNVEV (reference sequence).

The V gene is TRBV7-6, the J gene TRBJ2-5; D gene uncertain. Trimming took 5 bases from V and 2 from J, leaving 3 bases between them. This CDR3 is 11 amino acids long. Per the germline V gene, CDR1 is SGHVS and CDR2 is FNYEAQ. CDR3 in DNA: TGTGCCAGCAGCGAGCAAGAGACCCAGTACTTC. It specifies CASSEQETQYF.

The genes are TRBV2 and TRBJ2-1; 8 nucleotides line up with TRBD1. The V and J ends lost 5 bases and 7 bases, in that order; junction bases with no gene match: 7. CDR1 is SNHLY, CDR2 FYNNEI, per germline. The CDR3 length is 14 residues. The CDR3 spells CASSLQGGHNEQFF. The DNA for the CDR3 is TGTGCCAGCAGTTTACAGGGGGGCCATAATGAGCAGTTCTTC.

The rearrangement links TRBV18 to TRBJ1-2; D perhaps matches TRBD1 (5 bases). CDR3 length: 13 residues. Trimming stripped 5 bases from V and 7 bases from J, with 14 bases between. Germline-derived CDR1 and CDR2 are KGHSH and LQKENI. The CDR3 here is CASSETSGFGYTF. DNA of the CDR3: TGTGCCAGCTCAGAAACCTCAGGGTTTGGCTACACCTTC.

In its sample, this clone was seen once. CDR3 in amino acids: CASSSGDSGGTDTQYF. DNA for the CDR3: TGCGCCAGCAGCTCGGGGGACTCTGGGGGCACAGATACGCAGTATTTT. The V gene is TRBV5-1, the J gene TRBJ2-3, with TRBD2 as a possible D gene (6 bases). This CDR3 spans 16 amino acids. Germline assignment: CDR1 SGHRS and CDR2 YFSETQ. V was clipped by 3 bases and J by 1 base, with 15 bases between them.

This chain links TRBV6-5 with TRBJ1-1; perhaps TRBD1 as D (6 bases). From germline, CDR1 is MNHEY and CDR2 SVGAGI. The CDR3 runs to 15 residues. V lost 4 bases and J 7 bases, leaving 19 bases between the germline ends. The CDR3 sequence is CASSFHRDTLSEAFF. CDR3 nucleotide sequence: TGTGCCAGCAGTTTTCACCGGGACACACTTAGTGAAGCTTTCTTT.

The chain combines TRBV6-5 with TRBJ1-3; D gene unclear. Looked up from germline, CDR1 is MNHEY and CDR2 is SVGAGI. This CDR3 spans 16 amino acids. V was shortened by 0 bases and J by 0 bases, with 9 bases between the two germline ends. This chain's CDR3 is CASSYSADHSGNTIYF. The CDR3 nucleotides are TGTGCCAGCAGTTACTCGGCGGATCACTCTGGAAACACCATATATTTT.

Here the CDR3 reads CASSHRAAGANVLTF. The CDR3 nucleotides are TGTGCCAGCAGCCACAGGGCCGCTGGGGCCAACGTCCTGACTTTC. The chain couples TRBV7-2 to TRBJ2-6, with a tentative D call TRBD1 (6 bases). The CDR3 is made up of 15 amino acids. The V gene's germline CDR1 is SGHTA and CDR2 FQGNSA. V lost 5 bases to trimming and J lost 2 bases, with 10 bases between them.

This clone was recorded once. The CDR3 DNA reads TGTGCCAGCTCACCACAAGACGGGGATCAGCCCCAGCATTTT. Protein: CASSPQDGDQPQHF. The genes are TRBV18 and TRBJ1-5; D is unclear. Trimming removed 1 base at V and 5 bases at J, with 9 bases between. The CDR3 has 14 residues. Germline V lookup: CDR1 KGHSH, CDR2 LQKENI. The full variable domain, with the rest looked up from reference TRBV18 and TRBJ1-5, is NAGVMQNPRHLVRRRGQEARLRCSPMKGHSHVYWYRQLPEEGLKFMVYLQKENIIDESGMPKERFSAEFPKEGPSILRIQQVVRGDSAAYFCASSPQDGDQPQHFGDGTRLSIL.

V is TRBV30 and J is TRBJ1-2, with no clear D. V was shortened by 2 bases and J by 3 bases, with 7 bases between the two germline ends. Germline CDR1 and CDR2: GTSNPN and SVGIG (reference sequence). The length of the CDR3 is 12 residues. Written as DNA, the CDR3 is TGTGCCTGGAGTCTCTCAGACTATGGCTACACCTTC. It specifies CAWSLSDYGYTF.